Included here is one T cell receptor beta chain sequence, with context. The antigen is unknown. The sample comes from a study of T-cell reconstitution after alpha-beta-depleted transplantation in children. General study points: Newly generated T cells supplied most T-cell counts and diversity one year post-transplant. Surviving recipient T cells and thymic progenitors produced the high day-60 TCRbeta diversity seen in some patients. Several hundred rapidly expanded clones from non-depleted graft cells reportedly supplied alpha-beta T cells about two months post-transplant.

The CDR3 length is 13 residues. V lost 3 bases, J lost 9 bases, and 12 bases lay in between. Per the germline V gene, CDR1 is LGHNA and CDR2 is YSLEER. During its preparation, the TCRbeta library received unique molecular identifiers. TCRdb processed the PCR reads anew with MiXCR; each CDR3 protein has one entry. The data hold 500,000 or so distinct CDR3 sequences, with approximately 10% observed a single time. Specimen: PBMCs, mostly from graft donor cells, collected 180 days after TCRalphabeta/CD19-depleted stem cell transplant. This clonotype originated in a female patient between 2 and 15 years old who had a stem cell transplant for aplastic anemia, so the T cells may come from the graft donor. The chain uses TRBV4-3 and TRBJ2-1; a weak D match, TRBD2 (6 bases). The DNA for the CDR3 is TGCGCCAGCAGCCATCTGCTCGGGGGTGAGCAGTTCTTC. It translates to CASSHLLGGEQFF.